This T cell receptor (beta chain) was sequenced in a study of glioma-infiltrating T cells after dendritic cell vaccination. Background on the study: Samples are from glioblastoma patients in Phase I and II dendritic cell vaccine trials. Three intradermal dendritic cell vaccine injections were given every two weeks. Study-wide findings and caveats: Longer survival after dendritic cell vaccination followed higher pretreatment TIL content.

The germline V gene encodes CDR1 MNHNS and CDR2 SASEGT. This CDR3 has 15 amino acids. V lost 0 bases to trimming and J lost 3 bases, with 11 bases between them. Assay used: immunoSEQ multiplex PCR; TCRdb lists only in-frame clones, some missing. The data show 95,000 to 110,000 clones, with about four fifths seen just once and about 12% held by the top ten. All glioblastoma patients lacked an isocitrate dehydrogenase mutation. With respect to this clone: Its matching antigen is unknown.

This chain uses TRBV6-1 with TRBJ1-2, with D hard to call. The receptor was isolated from a human donor with glioblastoma. The specimen comprised blood, sampled before dendritic cell vaccination. CDR3 bases: TGTGCCAGCAGTGAAGCCTGGGCCCCGGACTATGGCTACACCTTC. It is translated as CASSEAWAPDYGYTF.